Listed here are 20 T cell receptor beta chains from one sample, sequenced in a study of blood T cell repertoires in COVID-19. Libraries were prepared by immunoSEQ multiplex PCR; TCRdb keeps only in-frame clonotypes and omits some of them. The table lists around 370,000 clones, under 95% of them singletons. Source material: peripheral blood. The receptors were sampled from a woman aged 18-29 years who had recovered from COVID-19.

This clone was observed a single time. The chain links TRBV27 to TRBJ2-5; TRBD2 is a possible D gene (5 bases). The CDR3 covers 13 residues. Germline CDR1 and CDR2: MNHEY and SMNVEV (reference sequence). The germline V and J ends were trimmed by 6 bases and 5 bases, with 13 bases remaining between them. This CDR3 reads CASSPEGSETQYF. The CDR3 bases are TGTGCCAGCAGCCCCGAGGGTTCCGAGACCCAGTACTTC.

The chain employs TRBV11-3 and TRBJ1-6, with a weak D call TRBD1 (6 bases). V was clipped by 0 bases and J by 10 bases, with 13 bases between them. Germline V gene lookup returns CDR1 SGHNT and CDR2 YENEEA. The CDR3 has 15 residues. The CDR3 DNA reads TGTGCCAGCAGCTTAGATCCCAGGGGTGGGTCACCCCTCCACTTT. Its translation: CASSLDPRGGSPLHF. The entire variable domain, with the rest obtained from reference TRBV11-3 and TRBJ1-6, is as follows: EAGVVQSPRYKIIEKKQPVAFWCNPISGHNTLYWYLQNLGQGPELLIRYENEEAVDDSQLPKDRFSAERLKGVDSTLKIQPAELGDSAVYLCASSLDPRGGSPLHFGNGTRLTVT.

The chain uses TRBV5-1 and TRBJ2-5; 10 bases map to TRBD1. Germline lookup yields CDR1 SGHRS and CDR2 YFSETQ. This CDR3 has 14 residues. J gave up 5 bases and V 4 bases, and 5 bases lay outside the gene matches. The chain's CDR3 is CASSQTGGGETQYF. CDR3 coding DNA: TGCGCCAGCAGCCAGACAGGGGGCGGCGAGACCCAGTACTTC.

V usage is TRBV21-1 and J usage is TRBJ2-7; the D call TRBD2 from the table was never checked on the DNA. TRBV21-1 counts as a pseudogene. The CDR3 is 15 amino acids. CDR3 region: CASSPIKRAGGEQYV. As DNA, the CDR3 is TGTGCCAGCAGCCCAATTAAGCGAGCGGGAGGCGAGCAGTACGTC.

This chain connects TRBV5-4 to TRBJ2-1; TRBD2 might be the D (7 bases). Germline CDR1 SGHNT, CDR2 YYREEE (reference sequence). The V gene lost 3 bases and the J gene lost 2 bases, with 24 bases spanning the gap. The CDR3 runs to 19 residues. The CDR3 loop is CASSSTQGLRIIAYNEQFF. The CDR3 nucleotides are TGTGCCAGCAGCTCCACACAGGGACTACGTATAATTGCCTACAATGAGCAGTTCTTC. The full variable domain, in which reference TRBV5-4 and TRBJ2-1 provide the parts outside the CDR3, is ETGVTQSPTHLIKTRGQQVTLRCSSQSGHNTVSWYQQALGQGPQFIFQYYREEENGRGNFPPRFSGLQFPNYSSELNVNALELDDSALYLCASSSTQGLRIIAYNEQFFGPGTRLTVL.

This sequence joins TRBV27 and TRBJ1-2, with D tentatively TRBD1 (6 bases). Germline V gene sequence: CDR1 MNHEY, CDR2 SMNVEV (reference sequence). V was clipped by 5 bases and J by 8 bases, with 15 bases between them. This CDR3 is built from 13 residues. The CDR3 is CASSPRGLVGYTF. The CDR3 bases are TGTGCCAGCAGTCCCAGGGGTCTGGTGGGCTACACCTTC.

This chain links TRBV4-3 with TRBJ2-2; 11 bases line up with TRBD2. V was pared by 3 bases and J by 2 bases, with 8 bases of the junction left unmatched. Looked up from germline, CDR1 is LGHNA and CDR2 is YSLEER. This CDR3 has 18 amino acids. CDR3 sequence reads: CASSHERLAGINTGELFF. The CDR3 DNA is TGCGCCAGCAGCCATGAAAGACTAGCGGGGATAAACACCGGGGAGCTGTTTTTT.

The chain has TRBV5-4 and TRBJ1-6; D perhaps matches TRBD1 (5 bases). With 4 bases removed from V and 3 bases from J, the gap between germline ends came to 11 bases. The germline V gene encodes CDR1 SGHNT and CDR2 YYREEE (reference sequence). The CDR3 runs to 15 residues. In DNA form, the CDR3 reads TGTGCCAGCAGCCAAGACAGAAGCTATAATTCACCCCTCCACTTT. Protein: CASSQDRSYNSPLHF.

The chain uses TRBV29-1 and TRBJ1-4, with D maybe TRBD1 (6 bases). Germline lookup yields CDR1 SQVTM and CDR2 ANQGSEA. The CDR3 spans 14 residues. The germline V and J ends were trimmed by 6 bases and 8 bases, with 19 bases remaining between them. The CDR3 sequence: CSVDRTGKGEKLFF. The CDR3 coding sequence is TGCAGCGTGGACCGAACAGGGAAGGGCGAAAAACTGTTTTTT.

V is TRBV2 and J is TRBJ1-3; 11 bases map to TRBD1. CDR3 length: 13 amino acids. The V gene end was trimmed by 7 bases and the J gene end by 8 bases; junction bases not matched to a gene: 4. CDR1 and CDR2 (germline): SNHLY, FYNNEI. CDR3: CASIWGQGDTIYF. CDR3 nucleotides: TGTGCCAGCATCTGGGGACAGGGGGACACCATATATTTT.

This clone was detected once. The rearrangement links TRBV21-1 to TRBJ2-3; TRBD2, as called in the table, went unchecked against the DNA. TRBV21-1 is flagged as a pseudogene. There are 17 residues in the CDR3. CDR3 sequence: CASVRGLTGEGTDTQYF. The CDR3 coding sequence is TGTGCCAGCGTGAGAGGACTCACTGGAGAGGGCACAGATACGCAGTATTTT.

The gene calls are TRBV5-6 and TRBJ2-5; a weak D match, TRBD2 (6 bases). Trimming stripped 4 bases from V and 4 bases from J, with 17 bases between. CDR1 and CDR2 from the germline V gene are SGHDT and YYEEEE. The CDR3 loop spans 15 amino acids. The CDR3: CASSPDGGGGETQYF. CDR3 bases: TGTGCCAGCAGCCCCGATGGGGGAGGCGGAGAGACCCAGTACTTC.

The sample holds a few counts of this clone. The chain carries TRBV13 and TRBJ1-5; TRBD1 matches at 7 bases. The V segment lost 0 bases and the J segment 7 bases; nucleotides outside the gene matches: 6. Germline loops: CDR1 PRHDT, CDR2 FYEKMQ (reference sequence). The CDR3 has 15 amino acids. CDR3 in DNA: TGTGCCAGCAGCTTAGGGACAGGGTCGGGGCAGCCCCAGCATTTT. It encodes CASSLGTGSGQPQHF.

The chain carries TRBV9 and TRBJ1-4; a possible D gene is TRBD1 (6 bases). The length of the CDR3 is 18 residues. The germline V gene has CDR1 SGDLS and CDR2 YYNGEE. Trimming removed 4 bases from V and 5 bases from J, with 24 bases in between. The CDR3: CASSPRGGQGSPNEKLFF. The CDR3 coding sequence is TGTGCCAGCAGCCCCCGTGGGGGCCAGGGGTCTCCGAATGAAAAACTGTTTTTT. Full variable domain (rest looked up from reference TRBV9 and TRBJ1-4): DSGVTQTPKHLITATGQRVTLRCSPRSGDLSVYWYQQSLDQGLQFLIQYYNGEERAKGNILERFSAQQFPDLHSELNLSSLELGDSALYFCASSPRGGQGSPNEKLFFGSGTQLSVL.

The CDR3 loop is CASRRIAQGVNQPQHF. The CDR3 nucleotides are TGTGCCAGTAGACGCATAGCCCAGGGCGTCAATCAGCCCCAGCATTTT. V and J are TRBV19 and TRBJ1-5; weak D call: TRBD1 (5 bases). The CDR3 runs 16 residues. Trimming removed 6 bases from V and 3 bases from J, with 18 bases in between. The germline V gene has CDR1 LNHDA and CDR2 SQIVND (reference sequence).

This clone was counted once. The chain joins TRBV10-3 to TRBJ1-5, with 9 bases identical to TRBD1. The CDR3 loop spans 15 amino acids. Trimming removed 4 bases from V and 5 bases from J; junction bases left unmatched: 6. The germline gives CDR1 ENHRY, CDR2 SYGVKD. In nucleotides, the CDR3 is TGTGCCATCAGTGGCCCGACAGGGGGGGATCAGCCCCAGCATTTT. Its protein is CAISGPTGGDQPQHF.

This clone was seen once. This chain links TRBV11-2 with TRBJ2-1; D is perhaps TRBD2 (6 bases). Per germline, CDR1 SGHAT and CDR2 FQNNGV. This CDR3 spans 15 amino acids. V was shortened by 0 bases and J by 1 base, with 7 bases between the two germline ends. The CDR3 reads CASSLESGSYNEQFF. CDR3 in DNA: TGTGCCAGCAGCTTAGAGAGCGGGTCCTACAATGAGCAGTTCTTC.

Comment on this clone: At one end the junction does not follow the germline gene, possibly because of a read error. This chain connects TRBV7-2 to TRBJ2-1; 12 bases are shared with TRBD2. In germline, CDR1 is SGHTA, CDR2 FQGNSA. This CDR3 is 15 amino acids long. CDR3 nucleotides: TGTGCCAGCAGCCTAGCGGGAGGGCCCGACAATGAGCAGTTCTTC. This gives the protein CASSLAGGPDNEQFF. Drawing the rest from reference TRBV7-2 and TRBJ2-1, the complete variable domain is GAGVSQSPSNKVTEKGKDVELRCDPISGHTALYWYRQSLGQGLEFLIYFQGNSAPDKSGLPSDRFSAERTGGSVSTLTIQRTQQEDSAVYLCASSLAGGPDNEQFFGPGTRLTVL.

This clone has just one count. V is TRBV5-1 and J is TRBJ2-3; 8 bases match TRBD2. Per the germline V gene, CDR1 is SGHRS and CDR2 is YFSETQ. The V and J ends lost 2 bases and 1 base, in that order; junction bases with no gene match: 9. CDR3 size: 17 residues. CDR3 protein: CASSLRRLAFGTDTQYF. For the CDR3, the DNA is TGCGCCAGCAGCTTACGGCGACTAGCGTTTGGCACAGATACGCAGTATTTT.

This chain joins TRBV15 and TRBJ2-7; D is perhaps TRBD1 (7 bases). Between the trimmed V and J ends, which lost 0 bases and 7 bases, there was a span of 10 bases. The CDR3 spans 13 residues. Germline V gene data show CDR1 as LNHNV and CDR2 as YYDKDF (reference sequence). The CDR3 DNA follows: TGTGCCACCAGCAGAGATTCAGGGGGGGAGCAGTACGTC. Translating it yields CATSRDSGGEQYV.